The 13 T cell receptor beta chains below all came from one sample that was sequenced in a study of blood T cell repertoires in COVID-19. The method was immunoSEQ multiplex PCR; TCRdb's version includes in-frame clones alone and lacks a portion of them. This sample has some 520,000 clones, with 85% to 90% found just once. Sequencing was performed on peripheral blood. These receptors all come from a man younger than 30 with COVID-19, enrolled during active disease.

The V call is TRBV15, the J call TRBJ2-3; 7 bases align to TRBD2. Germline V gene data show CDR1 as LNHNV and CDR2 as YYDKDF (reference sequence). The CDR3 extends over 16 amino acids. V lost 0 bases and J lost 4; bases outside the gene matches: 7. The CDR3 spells CATSRDAGAASDTQYF. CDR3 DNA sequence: TGTGCCACCAGCAGAGATGCGGGAGCAGCTTCAGATACGCAGTATTTT.

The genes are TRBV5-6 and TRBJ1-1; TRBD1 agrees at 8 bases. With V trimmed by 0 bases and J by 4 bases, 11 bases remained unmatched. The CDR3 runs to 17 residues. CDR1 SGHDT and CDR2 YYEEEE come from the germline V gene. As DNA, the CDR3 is TGTGCCAGCAGCTTGGGACGAAAGACAGGGGAGAGCACTGAAGCTTTCTTT. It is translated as CASSLGRKTGESTEAFF.

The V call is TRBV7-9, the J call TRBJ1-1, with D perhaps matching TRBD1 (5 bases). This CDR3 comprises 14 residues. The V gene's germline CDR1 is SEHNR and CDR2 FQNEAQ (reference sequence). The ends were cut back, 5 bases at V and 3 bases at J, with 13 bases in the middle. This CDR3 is CASSPPGGDTEAFF. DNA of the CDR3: TGTGCCAGCAGCCCCCCTGGGGGGGACACTGAAGCTTTCTTT.

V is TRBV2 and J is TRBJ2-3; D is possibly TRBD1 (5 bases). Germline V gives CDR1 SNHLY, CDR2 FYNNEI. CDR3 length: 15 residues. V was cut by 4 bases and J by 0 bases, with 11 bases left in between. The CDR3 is CASSASGHSTDTQYF. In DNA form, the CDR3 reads TGTGCCAGCAGTGCTTCCGGACACAGCACAGATACGCAGTATTTT.

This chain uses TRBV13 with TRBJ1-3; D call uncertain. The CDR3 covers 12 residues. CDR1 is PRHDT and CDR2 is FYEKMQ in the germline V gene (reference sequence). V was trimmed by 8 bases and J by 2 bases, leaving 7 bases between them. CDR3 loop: CASQRAGNTIYF. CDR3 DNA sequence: TGTGCCAGCCAAAGAGCTGGAAACACCATATATTTT.

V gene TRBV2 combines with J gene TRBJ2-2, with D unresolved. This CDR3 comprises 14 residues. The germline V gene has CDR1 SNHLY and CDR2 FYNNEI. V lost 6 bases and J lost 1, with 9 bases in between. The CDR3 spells CASRAGLNTGELFF. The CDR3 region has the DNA TGTGCCAGCAGAGCTGGTTTGAACACCGGGGAGCTGTTTTTT.

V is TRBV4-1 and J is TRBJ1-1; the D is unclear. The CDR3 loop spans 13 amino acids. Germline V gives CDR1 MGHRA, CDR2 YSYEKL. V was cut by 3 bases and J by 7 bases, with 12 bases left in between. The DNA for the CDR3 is TGCGCCAGCAGCCAGGATGGAGGGCTTGAAGCTTTCTTT. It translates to CASSQDGGLEAFF.

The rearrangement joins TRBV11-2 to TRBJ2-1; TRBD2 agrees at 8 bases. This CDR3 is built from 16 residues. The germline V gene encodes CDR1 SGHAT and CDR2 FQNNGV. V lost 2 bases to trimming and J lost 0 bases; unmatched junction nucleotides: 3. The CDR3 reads CASSLRREGSYNEQFF. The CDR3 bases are TGTGCCAGCAGCTTACGACGGGAGGGCTCCTACAATGAGCAGTTCTTC.

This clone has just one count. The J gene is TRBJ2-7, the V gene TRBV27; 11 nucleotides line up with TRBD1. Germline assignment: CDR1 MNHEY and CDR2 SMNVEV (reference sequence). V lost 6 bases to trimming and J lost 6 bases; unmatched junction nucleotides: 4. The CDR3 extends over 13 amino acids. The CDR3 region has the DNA TGTGCCAGCAGAATGGGACAGGGGGGCGAGCAGTACTTC. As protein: CASRMGQGGEQYF.

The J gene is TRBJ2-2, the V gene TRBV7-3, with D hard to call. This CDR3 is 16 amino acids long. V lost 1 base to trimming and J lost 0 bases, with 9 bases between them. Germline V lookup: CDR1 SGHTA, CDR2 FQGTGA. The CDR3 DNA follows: TGTGCCAGCAGCTTAAGAGGCCCATCGAACACCGGGGAGCTGTTTTTT. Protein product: CASSLRGPSNTGELFF.

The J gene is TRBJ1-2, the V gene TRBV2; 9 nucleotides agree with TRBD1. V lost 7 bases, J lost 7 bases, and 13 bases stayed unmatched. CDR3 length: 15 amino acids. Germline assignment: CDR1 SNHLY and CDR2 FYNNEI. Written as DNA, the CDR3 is TGTGCCAGCACTGTCGGCCCAGGGACAGGGAGTGGCTACACCTTC. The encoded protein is CASTVGPGTGSGYTF.

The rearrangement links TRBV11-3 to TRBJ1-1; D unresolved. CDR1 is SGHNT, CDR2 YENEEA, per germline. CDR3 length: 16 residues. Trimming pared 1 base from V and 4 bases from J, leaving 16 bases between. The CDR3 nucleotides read TGTGCCAGCAGCTTAGTCTCCTGGCAGGTCCCCACTGAAGCTTTCTTT. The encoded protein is CASSLVSWQVPTEAFF.

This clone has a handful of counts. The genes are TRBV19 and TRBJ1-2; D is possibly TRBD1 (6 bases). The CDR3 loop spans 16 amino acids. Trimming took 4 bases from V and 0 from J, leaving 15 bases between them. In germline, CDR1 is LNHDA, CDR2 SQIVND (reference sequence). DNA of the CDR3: TGTGCCAGTAGTACCGGGACATTCGGAACTAACTATGGCTACACCTTC. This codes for CASSTGTFGTNYGYTF.